This T cell receptor (beta chain) is from a study of cytomegalovirus exposure and HLA in healthy donors. CDR1 MNHNS and CDR2 SASEGT come from the germline V gene. V dropped 8 bases and J dropped 4; count of bases not matched to a gene: 6. This CDR3 contains 15 residues. Both 60 Vbeta primers and 13 Jbeta primers went into the PCR. Profiling relied on immunoSEQ multiplex PCR, and the TCRdb table lists in-frame clones only, not all of them. Altogether roughly 73,000 clones are present, about 88% being singletons, with the ten largest covering roughly 2.4%. Material: PBMCs. V and J are TRBV6-1 and TRBJ2-3; 13 positions agree with TRBD2. This sequence originates from a woman between 45 and 65 years old in good health and CMV-seronegative. The chain's CDR3 is CASESTSGGADTQYF. DNA for the CDR3: TGTGCCAGCGAGAGTACTAGCGGGGGGGCAGATACGCAGTATTTT.